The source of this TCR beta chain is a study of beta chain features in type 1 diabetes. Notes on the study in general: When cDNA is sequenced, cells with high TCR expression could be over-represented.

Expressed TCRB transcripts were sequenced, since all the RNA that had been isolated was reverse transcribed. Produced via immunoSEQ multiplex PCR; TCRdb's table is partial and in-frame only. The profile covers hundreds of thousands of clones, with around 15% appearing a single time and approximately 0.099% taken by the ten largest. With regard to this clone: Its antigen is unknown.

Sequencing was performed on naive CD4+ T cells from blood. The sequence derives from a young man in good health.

The CDR3 loop is CASTRQGGTDTQYF. In DNA, the CDR3 is TGTGCCAGCACGAGACAGGGTGGCACAGATACGCAGTATTTT. This rearrangement joins TRBV6-1 to TRBJ2-3; 7 bases line up with TRBD1. The CDR3 consists of 14 residues. Germline CDR1 is MNHNS and CDR2 is SASEGT. V was pared by 7 bases and J by 1 base, with 5 bases of the junction left unmatched.